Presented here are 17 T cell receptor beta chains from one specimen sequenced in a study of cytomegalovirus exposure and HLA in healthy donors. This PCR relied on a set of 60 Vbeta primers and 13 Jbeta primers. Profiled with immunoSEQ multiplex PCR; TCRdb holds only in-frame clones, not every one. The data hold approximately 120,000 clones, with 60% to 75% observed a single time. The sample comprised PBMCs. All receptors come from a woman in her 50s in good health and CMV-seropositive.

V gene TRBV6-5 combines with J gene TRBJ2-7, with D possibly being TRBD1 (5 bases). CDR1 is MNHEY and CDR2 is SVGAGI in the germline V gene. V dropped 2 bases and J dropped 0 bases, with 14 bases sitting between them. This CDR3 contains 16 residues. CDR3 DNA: TGTGCCAGCAGTTACGGGCTGGGGCGGTACTCCTACGAGCAGTACTTC. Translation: CASSYGLGRYSYEQYF.

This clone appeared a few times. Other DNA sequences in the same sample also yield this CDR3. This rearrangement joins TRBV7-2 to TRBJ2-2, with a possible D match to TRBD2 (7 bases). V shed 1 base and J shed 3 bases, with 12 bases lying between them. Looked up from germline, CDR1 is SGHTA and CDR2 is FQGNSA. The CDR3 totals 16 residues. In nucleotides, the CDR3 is TGTGCCAGCAGCTTAGTAGGGGGGGCCTACACCGGGGAGCTGTTTTTT. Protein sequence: CASSLVGGAYTGELFF. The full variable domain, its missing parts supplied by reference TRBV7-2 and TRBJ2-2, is GAGVSQSPSNKVTEKGKDVELRCDPISGHTALYWYRQSLGQGLEFLIYFQGNSAPDKSGLPSDRFSAERTGGSVSTLTIQRTQQEDSAVYLCASSLVGGAYTGELFFGEGSRLTVL.

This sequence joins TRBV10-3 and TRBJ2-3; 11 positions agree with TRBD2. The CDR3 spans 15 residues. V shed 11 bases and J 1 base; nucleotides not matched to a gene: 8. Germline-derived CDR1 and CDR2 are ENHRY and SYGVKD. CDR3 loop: CALSTTSGGTDTQYF. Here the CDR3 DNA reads TGTGCCCTCTCGACGACTAGCGGGGGCACAGATACGCAGTATTTT.

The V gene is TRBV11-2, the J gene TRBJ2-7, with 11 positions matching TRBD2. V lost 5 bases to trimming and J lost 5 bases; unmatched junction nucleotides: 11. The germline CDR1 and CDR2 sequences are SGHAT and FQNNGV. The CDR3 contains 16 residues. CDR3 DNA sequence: TGTGCCAGCAGCCCGCTGGGACTAGCGGCGATCCACGAGCAGTACTTC. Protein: CASSPLGLAAIHEQYF. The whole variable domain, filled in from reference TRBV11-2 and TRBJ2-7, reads EAGVAQSPRYKIIEKRQSVAFWCNPISGHATLYWYQQILGQGPKLLIQFQNNGVVDDSQLPKDRFSAERLKGVDSTLKIQPAKLEDSAVYLCASSPLGLAAIHEQYFGPGTRLTVT.

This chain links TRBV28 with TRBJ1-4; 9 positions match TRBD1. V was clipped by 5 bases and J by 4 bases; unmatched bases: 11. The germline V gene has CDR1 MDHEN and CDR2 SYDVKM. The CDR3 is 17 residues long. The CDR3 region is CASSPTGGFDVNEKLFF. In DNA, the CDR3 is TGTGCCAGCAGTCCTACAGGGGGCTTTGATGTTAATGAAAAACTGTTTTTT.

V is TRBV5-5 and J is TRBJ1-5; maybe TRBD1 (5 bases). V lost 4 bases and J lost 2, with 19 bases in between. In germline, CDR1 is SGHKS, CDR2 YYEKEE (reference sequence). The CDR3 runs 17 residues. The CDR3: CASSPGLFEIRNQPQHF. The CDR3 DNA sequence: TGTGCCAGCAGCCCGGGACTCTTCGAGATACGCAATCAGCCCCAGCATTTT.

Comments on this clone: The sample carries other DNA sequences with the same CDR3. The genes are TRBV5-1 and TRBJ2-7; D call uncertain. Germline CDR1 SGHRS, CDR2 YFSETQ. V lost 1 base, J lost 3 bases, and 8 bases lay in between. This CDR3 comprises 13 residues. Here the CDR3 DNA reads TGCGCCAGCAGCTTGTCAGGAAACTACGAGCAGTACTTC. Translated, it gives CASSLSGNYEQYF.

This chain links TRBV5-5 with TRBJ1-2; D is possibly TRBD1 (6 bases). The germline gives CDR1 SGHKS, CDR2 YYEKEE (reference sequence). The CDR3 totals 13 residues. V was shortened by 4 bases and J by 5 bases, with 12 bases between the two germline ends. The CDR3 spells CASSAPGEYGYTF. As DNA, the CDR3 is TGTGCCAGCAGCGCCCCAGGGGAGTATGGCTACACCTTC.

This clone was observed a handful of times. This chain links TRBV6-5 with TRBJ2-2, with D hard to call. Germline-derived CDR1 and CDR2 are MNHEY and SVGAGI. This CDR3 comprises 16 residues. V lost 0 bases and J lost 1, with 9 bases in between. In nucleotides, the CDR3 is TGTGCCAGCAGTTACTCGCGGTCGGGGAACACCGGGGAGCTGTTTTTT. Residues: CASSYSRSGNTGELFF.

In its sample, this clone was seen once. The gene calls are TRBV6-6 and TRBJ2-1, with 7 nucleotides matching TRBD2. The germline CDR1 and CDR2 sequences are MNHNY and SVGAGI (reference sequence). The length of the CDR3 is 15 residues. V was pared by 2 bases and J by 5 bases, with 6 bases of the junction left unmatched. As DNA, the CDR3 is TGTGCCAGCAGTTACGTTTTAGCGGGTAACAATGAGCAGTTCTTC. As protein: CASSYVLAGNNEQFF.

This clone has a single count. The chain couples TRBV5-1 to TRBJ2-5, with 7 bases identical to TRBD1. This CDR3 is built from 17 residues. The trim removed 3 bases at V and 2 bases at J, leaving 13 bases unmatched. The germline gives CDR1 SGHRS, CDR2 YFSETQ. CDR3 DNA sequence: TGCGCCAGCAGCTCAACGATTAGGGCAGGGGGACAAGAGACCCAGTACTTC. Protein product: CASSSTIRAGGQETQYF.

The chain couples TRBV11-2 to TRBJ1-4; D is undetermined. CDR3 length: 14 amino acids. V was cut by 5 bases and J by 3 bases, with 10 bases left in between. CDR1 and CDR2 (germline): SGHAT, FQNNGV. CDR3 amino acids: CASSLSSANEKLFF. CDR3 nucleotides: TGTGCCAGCAGCCTTTCATCAGCTAATGAAAAACTGTTTTTT.

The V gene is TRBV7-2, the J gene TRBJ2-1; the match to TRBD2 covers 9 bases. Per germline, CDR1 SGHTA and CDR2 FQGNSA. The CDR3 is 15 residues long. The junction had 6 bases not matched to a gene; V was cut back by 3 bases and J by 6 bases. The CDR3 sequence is CASSLGLAFSNEQFF. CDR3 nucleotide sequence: TGTGCCAGCAGCTTGGGACTAGCATTTTCCAATGAGCAGTTCTTC.

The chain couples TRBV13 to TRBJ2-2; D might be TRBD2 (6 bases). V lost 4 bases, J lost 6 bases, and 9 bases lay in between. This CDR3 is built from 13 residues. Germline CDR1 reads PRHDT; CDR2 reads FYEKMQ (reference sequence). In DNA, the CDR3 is TGTGCCAGCAGCTCGCGGGGATCCGGGGAGCTGTTTTTT. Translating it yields CASSSRGSGELFF.

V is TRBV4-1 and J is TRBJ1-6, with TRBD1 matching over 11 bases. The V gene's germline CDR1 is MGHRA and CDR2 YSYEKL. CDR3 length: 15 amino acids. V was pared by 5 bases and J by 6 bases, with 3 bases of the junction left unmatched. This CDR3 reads CASSRDRGSNSPLHF. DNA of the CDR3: TGCGCCAGCAGCAGGGACAGGGGGAGTAATTCACCCCTCCACTTT.

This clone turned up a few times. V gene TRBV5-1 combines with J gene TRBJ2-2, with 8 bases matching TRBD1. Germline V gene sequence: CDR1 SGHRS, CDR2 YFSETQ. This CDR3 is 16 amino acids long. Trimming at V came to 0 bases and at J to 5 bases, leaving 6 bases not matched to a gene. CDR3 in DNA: TGCGCCAGCAGCTTGGGAGACAGGGGAAGGACCGGGGAGCTGTTTTTT. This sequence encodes CASSLGDRGRTGELFF.

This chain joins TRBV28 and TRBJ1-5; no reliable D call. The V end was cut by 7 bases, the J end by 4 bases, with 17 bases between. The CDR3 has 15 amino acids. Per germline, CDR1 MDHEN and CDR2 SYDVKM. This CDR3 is CASTPGDPRNQPQHF. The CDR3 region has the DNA TGTGCCAGCACTCCGGGTGACCCTCGGAATCAGCCCCAGCATTTT.